Sequencing of this T cell receptor (beta chain) was carried out in a study of OX40 agonist ivuxolimab in advanced cancers. As for the study in general: Eligibility admitted prior anti-PD-1, anti-PD-L1 or anti-CTLA-4 therapy; around 42% had some.

Profiling relied on immunoSEQ multiplex PCR, and the TCRdb table lists in-frame clones only, not all of them. The sample contains about 45,000 clones, about nine tenths of which appear only once. Remarks on this clone: The antigen remains undetermined.

After removal of 3 bases from V and 2 bases from J, the junction contained 1 base not matched to a gene. Germline V gene data show CDR1 as SGHTA and CDR2 as FQGNSA. CDR3 length equals 14 residues. Study conclusions and caveats: Not determined was the antigen specificity of the expanded peripheral T cells. Among the lowest peripheral clonal expansion occurred in 0.1-3.0 mg/kg partial responders.

The sequencing here drew on CD4+ or CD8+ T cells sorted from blood, taken in a trial of the OX40 agonist ivuxolimab. The chain uses TRBV7-2 and TRBJ2-7; 10 positions match TRBD2. The clonotype originates from an adult with an advanced solid tumor such as melanoma, head and neck, liver or kidney cancer. The CDR3 DNA is TGTGCCAGCAGCTTTCTAGCGGGGGCCTACGAGCAGTACTTC. This gives the protein CASSFLAGAYEQYF. Full variable domain (rest looked up from reference TRBV7-2 and TRBJ2-7): GAGVSQSPSNKVTEKGKDVELRCDPISGHTALYWYRQSLGQGLEFLIYFQGNSAPDKSGLPSDRFSAERTGGSVSTLTIQRTQQEDSAVYLCASSFLAGAYEQYFGPGTRLTVT.